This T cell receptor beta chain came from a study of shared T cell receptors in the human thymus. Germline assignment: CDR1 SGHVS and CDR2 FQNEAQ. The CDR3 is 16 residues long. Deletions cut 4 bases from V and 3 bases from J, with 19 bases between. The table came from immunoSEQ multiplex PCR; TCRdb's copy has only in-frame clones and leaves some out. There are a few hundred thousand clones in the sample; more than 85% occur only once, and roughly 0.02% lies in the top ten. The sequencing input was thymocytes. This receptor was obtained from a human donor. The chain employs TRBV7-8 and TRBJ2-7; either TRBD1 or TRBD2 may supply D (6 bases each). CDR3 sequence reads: CASSSHRGTRVYEQYF. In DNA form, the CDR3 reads TGTGCCAGCAGCTCGCATCGCGGGACAAGAGTCTACGAGCAGTACTTC.